The table lists the clone carrying this TCR beta chain with a count of one. The data originate from a study of shared clonotypes between healthy human individuals. The germline gives CDR1 SNHLY, CDR2 FYNNEI. The CDR3 has 16 residues. J lost 5 bases, V lost 1 base, and 6 bases had no gene match. The genomic DNA of each subset was split evenly across several immunoSEQ plates. Repertoires were generated with immunoSEQ multiplex PCR, while TCRdb's copy carries only in-frame clones and drops some. The table lists approximately 440,000 clones, roughly three quarters of them singletons. This clonotype was sampled from a woman in her thirties or forties in good health. Some clones in this sample may be carry-over from other donors' samples. The V call is TRBV2, the J call TRBJ2-3, with 10 bases fitting TRBD2. The specimen was PBMCs. CDR3 coding DNA: TGTGCCAGCAGTGAAGGTCTAGCGGGAGTGGTAGATACGCAGTATTTT. Protein product: CASSEGLAGVVDTQYF.